The clone carrying this T cell receptor beta chain has ten or more counts. What it recognizes is unknown. The data belong to a study of Graves' ophthalmopathy and Graves' hyperthyroidism. Turning to the study itself: In this cohort's terms, stable hyperthyroidism meant no ophthalmopathy by 18 months of follow-up. Study-wide points: Built on 13 signatures, a model told ophthalmopathy apart from stable hyperthyroidism with roughly 88% sensitivity and roughly 80% specificity.

This CDR3 spans 15 amino acids. V lost 6 bases and J lost 5; bases outside the gene matches: 12. Investigators amplified TCR beta CDR3 regions from RNA transcripts. Amplification began with first-round RT-PCR using HTBI primers, then second-round multiplex PCR was performed. TCRdb redid the calling of the multiplex PCR reads with MiXCR, one entry per CDR3 protein. The sample lists about 590,000 distinct CDR3 sequences, under 40% occurring once. Uncontrolled infections, other autoimmune diseases, pregnancy or lactation barred patients from enrollment. Serum thyroxine and TRAb, along with clinical symptoms, thyroid ultrasound and orbital computed tomography, were what diagnosis relied on.

The clonotype was recovered from an adult man with Graves' hyperthyroidism. Specimen: peripheral blood or thyroid tissue (not recorded which). This chain connects TRBV12-3 or TRBV12-4 to TRBJ2-7, with TRBD1 identical over 8 bases. CDR3 nucleotide sequence: TGTGCCAGCAGACCTCACGGGACAGGTCGCGACGAGCAGTACTTC. It encodes CASRPHGTGRDEQYF.